The sequence of this TCR beta chain was determined in a study of blood T cell repertoires in COVID-19. At the level of the study: The samples span acute and convalescent COVID-19 from the United States, Italy and Spain. PBMCs, B-cell-depleted T cells, or T cells provided the cDNA or gDNA that made up the material.

In the authors' workflow: Amplification with reference gene primers provided the estimates of nucleated cell counts. Using immunoSEQ multiplex PCR, the repertoire was profiled, and TCRdb retains in-frame clones only, with some absent. V, J and clone size reflect that table, while D and trimming were determined from the DNA. The repertoire holds roughly 32,000 clones, with around 75% as singletons. Trimming took 1 base from V and 9 from J, leaving 19 bases between them. Germline CDR1 reads LNHDA; CDR2 reads SQIVND (reference sequence). The CDR3 loop spans 16 amino acids. The sequencing sample was made of peripheral blood. This chain uses TRBV19 with TRBJ1-5; D gene uncertain. The origin of this receptor is a man at least 80 years old with active or convalescent COVID-19. The CDR3 nucleotides are TGTGCCAGTAGTATAGTGGCGGCAGCGAATGGAGTGCCCCAGCATTTT. Encoded protein: CASSIVAAANGVPQHF. The full variable domain, completed using reference TRBV19 and TRBJ1-5, is DGGITQSPKYLFRKEGQNVTLSCEQNLNHDAMYWYRQDPGQGLRLIYYSQIVNDFQKGDIAEGYSVSREKKESFPLTVTSAQKNPTAFYLCASSIVAAANGVPQHFGDGTRLSIL.